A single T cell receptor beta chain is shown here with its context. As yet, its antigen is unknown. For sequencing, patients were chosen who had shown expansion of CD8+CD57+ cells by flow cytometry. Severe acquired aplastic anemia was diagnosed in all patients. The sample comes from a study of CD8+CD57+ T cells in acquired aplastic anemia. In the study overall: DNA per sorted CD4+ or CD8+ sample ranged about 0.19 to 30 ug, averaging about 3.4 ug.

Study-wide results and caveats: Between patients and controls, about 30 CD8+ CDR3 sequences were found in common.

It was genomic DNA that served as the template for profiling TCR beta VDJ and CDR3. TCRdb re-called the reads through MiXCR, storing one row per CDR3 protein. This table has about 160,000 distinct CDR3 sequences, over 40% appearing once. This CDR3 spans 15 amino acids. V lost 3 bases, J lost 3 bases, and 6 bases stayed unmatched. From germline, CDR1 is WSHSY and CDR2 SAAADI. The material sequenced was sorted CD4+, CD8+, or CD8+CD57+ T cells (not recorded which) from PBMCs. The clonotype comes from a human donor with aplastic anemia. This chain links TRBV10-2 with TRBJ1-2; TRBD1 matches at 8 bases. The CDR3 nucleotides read TGCGCCAGCAGTGACGGGACAGGCAGCCACTATGGCTACACCTTC. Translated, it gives CASSDGTGSHYGYTF.